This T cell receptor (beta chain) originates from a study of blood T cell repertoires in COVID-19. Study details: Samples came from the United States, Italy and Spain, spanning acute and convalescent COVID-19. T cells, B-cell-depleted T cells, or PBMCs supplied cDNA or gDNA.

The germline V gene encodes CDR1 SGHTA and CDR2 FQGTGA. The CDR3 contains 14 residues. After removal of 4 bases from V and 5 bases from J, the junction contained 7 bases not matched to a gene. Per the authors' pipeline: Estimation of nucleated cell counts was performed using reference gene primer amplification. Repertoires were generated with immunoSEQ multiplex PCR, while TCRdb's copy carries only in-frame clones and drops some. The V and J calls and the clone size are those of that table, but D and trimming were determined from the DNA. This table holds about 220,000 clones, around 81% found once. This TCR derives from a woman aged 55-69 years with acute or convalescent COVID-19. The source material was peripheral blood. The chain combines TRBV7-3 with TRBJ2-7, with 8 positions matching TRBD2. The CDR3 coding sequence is TGTGCCAGCAGCTCGGGACTAGTAAACGACGAGCAGTACTTC. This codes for CASSSGLVNDEQYF.